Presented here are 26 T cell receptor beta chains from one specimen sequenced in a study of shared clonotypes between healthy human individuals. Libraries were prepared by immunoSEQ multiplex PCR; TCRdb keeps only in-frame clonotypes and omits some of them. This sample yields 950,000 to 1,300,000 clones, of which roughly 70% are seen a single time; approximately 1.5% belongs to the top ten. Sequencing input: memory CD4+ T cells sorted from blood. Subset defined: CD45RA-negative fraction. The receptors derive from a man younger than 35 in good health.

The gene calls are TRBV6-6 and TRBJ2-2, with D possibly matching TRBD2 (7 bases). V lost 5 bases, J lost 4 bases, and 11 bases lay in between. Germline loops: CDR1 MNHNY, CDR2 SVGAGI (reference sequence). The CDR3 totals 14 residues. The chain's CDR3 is CASSKGGITGELFF. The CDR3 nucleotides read TGTGCCAGCAGTAAGGGGGGGATCACCGGGGAGCTGTTTTTT.

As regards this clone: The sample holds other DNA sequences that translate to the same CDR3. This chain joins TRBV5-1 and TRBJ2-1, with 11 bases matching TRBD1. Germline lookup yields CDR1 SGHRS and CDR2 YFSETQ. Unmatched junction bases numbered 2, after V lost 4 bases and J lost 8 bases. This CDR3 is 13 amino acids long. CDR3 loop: CASSRGQGDEQFF. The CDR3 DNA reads TGCGCCAGCAGCAGGGGACAGGGGGATGAGCAGTTCTTC.

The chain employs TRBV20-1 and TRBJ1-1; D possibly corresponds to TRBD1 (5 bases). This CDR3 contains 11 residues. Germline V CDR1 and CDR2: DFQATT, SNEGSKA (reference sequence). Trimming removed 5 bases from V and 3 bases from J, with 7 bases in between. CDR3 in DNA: TGCAGTGCTCCGACAGACACTGAAGCTTTCTTT. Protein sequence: CSAPTDTEAFF.

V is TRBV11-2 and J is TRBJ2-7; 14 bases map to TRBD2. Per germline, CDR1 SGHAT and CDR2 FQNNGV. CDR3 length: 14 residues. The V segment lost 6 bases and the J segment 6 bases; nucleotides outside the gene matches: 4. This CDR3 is CASSFGTSGSEQYF. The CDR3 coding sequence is TGTGCCAGCAGTTTTGGGACTAGCGGGAGCGAGCAGTACTTC. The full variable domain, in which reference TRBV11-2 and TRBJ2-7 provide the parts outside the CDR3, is EAGVAQSPRYKIIEKRQSVAFWCNPISGHATLYWYQQILGQGPKLLIQFQNNGVVDDSQLPKDRFSAERLKGVDSTLKIQPAKLEDSAVYLCASSFGTSGSEQYFGPGTRLTVT.

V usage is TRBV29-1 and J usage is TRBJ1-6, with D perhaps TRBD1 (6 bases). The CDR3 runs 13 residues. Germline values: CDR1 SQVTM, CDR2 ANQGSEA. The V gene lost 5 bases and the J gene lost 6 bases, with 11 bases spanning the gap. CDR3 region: CSVRQGPNSPLHF. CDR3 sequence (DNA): TGCAGCGTTCGCCAGGGGCCTAATTCACCCCTCCACTTT.

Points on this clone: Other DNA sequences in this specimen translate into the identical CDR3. The CDR3 coding sequence is TGTGCCAGCAGCCCGGGAGAGACCCAGTACTTC. This gives the protein CASSPGETQYF. The rearrangement links TRBV2 to TRBJ2-5; D not resolved. CDR3 length: 11 residues. Germline CDR1 reads SNHLY; CDR2 reads FYNNEI. Trimming took 6 bases from V and 4 from J, leaving 6 bases between them.

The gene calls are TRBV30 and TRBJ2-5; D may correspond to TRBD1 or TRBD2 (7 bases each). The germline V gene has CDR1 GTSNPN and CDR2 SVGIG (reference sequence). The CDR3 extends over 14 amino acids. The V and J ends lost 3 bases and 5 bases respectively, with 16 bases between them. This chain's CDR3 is CAWSYSGGGETQYF. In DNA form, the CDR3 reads TGTGCCTGGAGCTATTCAGGGGGAGGGGAGACCCAGTACTTC.

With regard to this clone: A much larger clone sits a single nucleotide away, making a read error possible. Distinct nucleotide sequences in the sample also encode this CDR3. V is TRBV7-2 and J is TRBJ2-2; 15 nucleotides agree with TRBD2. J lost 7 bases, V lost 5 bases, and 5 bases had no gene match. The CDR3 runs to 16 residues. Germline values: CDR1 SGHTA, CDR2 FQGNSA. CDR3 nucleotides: TGTGCCAGCAGCCCCGGACTAGCGGGAGGGCTCGGGGAGCTGTTTTTT. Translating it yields CASSPGLAGGLGELFF.

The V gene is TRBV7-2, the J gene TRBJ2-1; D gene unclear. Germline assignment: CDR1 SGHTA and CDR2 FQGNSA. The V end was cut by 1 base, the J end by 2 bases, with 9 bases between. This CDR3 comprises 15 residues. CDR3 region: CASSLDGLAYNEQFF. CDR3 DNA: TGTGCCAGCAGCTTAGACGGGCTAGCCTACAATGAGCAGTTCTTC.

The DNA of the CDR3 is TGTGCCAGCAGTGCGGCTAGCATCAGCACAGATACGCAGTATTTT. As protein: CASSAASISTDTQYF. The chain uses TRBV2 and TRBJ2-3; possibly TRBD2 for D (5 bases). This CDR3 region has 15 residues. Germline-derived CDR1 and CDR2 are SNHLY and FYNNEI. V was clipped by 4 bases and J by 0 bases, with 11 bases between them.

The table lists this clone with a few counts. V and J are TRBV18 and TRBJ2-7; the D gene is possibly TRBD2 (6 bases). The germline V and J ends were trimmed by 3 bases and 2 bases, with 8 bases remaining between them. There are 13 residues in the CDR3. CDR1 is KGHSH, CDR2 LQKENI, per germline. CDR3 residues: CASSPAGPYEQYF. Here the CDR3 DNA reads TGTGCCAGCTCACCTGCGGGACCCTACGAGCAGTACTTC.

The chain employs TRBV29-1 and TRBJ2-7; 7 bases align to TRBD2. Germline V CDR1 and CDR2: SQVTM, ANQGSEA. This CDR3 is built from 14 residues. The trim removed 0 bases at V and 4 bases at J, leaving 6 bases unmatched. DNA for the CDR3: TGCAGCGTTGAAGACTCTAGCGGAGGATACGAGCAGTACTTC. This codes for CSVEDSSGGYEQYF.

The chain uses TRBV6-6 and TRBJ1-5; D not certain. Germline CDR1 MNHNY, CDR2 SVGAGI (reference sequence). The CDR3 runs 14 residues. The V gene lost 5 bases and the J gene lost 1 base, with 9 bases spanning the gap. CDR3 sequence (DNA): TGTGCCAGCAGTGACCACCAAAGCAATCAGCCCCAGCATTTT. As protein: CASSDHQSNQPQHF.

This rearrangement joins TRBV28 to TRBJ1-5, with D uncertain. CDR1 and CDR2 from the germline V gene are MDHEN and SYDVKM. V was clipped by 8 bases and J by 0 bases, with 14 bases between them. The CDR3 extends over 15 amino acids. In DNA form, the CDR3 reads TGTGCCAGCGAAGGATGGGGTTATAGCAATCAGCCCCAGCATTTT. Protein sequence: CASEGWGYSNQPQHF.

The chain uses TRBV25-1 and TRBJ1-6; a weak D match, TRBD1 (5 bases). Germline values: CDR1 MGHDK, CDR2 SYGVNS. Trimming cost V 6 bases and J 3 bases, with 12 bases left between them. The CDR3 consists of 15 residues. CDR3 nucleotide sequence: TGTGCCAGCAGCCTTACGGACAACTATAATTCACCCCTCCACTTT. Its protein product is CASSLTDNYNSPLHF.

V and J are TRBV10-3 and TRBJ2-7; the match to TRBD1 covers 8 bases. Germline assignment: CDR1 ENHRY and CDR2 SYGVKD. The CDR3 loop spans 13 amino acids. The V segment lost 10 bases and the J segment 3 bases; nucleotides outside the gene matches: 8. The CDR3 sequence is CATSKGQDYEQYF. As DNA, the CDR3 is TGTGCCACCTCAAAGGGACAGGACTACGAGCAGTACTTC.

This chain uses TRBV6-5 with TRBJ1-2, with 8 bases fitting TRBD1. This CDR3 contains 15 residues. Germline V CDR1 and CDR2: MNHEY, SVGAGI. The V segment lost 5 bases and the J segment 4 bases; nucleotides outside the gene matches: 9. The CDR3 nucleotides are TGTGCCAGCAGTAGCCACAGGGGGGAGAGCTATGGCTACACCTTC. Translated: CASSSHRGESYGYTF.

The DNA for the CDR3 is TGTGCCTGGAGGGTGGCCCCTGGAAACACCATATATTTT. It codes for CAWRVAPGNTIYF. The chain carries TRBV30 and TRBJ1-3; D not resolved. Trimming took 3 bases from V and 2 from J, leaving 8 bases between them. CDR3 length: 13 amino acids. Germline CDR1 reads GTSNPN; CDR2 reads SVGIG (reference sequence).

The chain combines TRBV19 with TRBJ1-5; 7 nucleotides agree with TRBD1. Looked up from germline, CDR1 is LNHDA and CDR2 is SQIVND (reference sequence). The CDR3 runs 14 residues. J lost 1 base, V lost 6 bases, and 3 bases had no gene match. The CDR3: CASSEQGSNQPQHF. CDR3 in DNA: TGTGCCAGTAGCGAACAGGGGAGCAATCAGCCCCAGCATTTT.

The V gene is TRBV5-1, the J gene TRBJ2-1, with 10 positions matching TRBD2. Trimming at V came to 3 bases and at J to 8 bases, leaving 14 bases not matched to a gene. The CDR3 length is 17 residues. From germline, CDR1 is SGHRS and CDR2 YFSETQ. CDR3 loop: CASSSGPLAGSSDEQFF. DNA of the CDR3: TGCGCCAGCAGCTCAGGCCCACTAGCGGGATCTTCGGATGAGCAGTTCTTC.

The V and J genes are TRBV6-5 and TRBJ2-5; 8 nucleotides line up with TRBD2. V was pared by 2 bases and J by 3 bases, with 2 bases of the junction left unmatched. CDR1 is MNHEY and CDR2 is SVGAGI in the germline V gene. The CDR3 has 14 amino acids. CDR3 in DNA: TGTGCCAGCAGTTACGGGGGACTAGAAGAGACCCAGTACTTC. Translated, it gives CASSYGGLEETQYF.

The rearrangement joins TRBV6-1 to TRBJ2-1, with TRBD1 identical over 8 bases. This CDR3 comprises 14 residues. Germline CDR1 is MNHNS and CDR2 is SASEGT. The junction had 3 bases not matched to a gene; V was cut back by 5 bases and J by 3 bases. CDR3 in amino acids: CASSTGGYYNEQFF. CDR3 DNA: TGTGCCAGCAGTACAGGGGGATACTACAATGAGCAGTTCTTC.

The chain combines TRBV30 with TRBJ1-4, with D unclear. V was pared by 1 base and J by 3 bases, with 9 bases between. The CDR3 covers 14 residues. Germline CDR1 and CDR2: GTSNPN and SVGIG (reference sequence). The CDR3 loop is CAWSGWASNEKLFF. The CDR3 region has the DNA TGTGCCTGGAGTGGTTGGGCCTCTAATGAAAAACTGTTTTTT. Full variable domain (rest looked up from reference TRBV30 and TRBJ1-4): SQTIHQWPATLVQPVGSPLSLECTVEGTSNPNLYWYRQAAGRGLQLLFYSVGIGQISSEVPQNLSASRPQDRQFILSSKKLLLSDSGFYLCAWSGWASNEKLFFGSGTQLSVL.

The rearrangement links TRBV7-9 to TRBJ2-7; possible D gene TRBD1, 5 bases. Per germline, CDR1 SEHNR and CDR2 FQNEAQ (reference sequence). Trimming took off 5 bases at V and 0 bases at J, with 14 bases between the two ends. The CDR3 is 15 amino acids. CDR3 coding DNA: TGTGCCAGCAGCCCCACTGACAGAAACTCCTACGAGCAGTACTTC. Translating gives CASSPTDRNSYEQYF.

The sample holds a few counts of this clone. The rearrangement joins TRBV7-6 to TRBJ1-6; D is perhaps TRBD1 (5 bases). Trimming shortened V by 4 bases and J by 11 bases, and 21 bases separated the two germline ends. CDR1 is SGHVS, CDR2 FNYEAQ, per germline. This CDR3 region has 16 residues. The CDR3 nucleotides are TGTGCCAGCAGCTCAACGGACCCTCGAACAGGTCCACCCCTCCACTTT. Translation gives CASSSTDPRTGPPLHF.

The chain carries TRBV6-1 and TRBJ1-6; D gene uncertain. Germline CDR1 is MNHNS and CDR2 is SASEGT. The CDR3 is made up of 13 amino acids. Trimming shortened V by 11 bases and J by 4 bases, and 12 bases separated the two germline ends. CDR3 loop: CAVRRSYNSPLHF. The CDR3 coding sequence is TGTGCCGTCCGCAGGTCTTATAATTCACCCCTCCACTTT.